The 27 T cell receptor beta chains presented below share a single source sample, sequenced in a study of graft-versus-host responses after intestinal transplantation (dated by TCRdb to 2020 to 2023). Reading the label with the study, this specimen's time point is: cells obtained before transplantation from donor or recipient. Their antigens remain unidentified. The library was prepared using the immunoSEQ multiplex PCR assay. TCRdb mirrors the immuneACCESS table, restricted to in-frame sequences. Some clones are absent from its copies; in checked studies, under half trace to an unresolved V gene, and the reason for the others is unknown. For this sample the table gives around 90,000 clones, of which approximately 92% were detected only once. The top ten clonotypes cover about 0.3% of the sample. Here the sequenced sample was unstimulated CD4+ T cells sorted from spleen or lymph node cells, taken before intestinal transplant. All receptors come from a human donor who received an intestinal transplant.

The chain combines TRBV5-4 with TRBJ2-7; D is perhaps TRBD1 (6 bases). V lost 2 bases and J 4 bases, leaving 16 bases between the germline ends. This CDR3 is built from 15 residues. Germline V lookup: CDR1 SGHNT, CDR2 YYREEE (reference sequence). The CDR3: CASSFPGHPSYEQYF. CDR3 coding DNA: TGTGCCAGCAGCTTCCCGGGACACCCCTCGTACGAGCAGTACTTC. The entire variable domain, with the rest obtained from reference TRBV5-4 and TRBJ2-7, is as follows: ETGVTQSPTHLIKTRGQQVTLRCSSQSGHNTVSWYQQALGQGPQFIFQYYREEENGRGNFPPRFSGLQFPNYSSELNVNALELDDSALYLCASSFPGHPSYEQYFGPGTRLTVT.

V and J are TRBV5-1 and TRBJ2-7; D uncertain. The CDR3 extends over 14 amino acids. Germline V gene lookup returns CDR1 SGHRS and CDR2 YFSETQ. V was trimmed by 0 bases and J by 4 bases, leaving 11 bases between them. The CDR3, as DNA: TGCGCCAGCAGCTTGGAGGGCCTCAAATACGAGCAGTACTTC. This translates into CASSLEGLKYEQYF.

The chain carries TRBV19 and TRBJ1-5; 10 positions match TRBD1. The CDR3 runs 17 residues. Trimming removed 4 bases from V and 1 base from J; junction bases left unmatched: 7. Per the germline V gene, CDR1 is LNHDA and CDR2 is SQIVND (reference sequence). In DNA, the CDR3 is TGTGCCAGTAGTAACACCGGGACAGGGGCGAGCAATCAGCCCCAGCATTTT. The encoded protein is CASSNTGTGASNQPQHF.

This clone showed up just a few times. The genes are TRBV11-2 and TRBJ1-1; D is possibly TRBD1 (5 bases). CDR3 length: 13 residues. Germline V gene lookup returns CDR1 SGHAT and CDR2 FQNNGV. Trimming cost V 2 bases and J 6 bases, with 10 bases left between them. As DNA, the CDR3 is TGTGCCAGCAGCTTAAATGGGGGATCTGAAGCTTTCTTT. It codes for CASSLNGGSEAFF.

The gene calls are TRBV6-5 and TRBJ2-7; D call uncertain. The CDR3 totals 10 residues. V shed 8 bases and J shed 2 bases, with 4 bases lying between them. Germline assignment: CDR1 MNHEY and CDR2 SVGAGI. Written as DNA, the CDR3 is TGTGCCAGCGGGACCTACGAGCAGTACTTC. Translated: CASGTYEQYF.

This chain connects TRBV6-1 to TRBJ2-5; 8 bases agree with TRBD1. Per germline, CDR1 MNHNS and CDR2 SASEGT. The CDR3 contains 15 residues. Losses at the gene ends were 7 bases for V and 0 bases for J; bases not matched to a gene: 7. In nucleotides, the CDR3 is TGTGCCAGCACAAAAAACAGGGGGAACCAAGAGACCCAGTACTTC. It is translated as CASTKNRGNQETQYF.

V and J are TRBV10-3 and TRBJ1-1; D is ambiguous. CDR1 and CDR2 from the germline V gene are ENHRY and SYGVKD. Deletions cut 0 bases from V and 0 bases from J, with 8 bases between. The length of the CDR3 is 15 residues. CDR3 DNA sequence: TGTGCCATCAGTGAGTCCCCGGGAATGAACACTGAAGCTTTCTTT. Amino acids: CAISESPGMNTEAFF.

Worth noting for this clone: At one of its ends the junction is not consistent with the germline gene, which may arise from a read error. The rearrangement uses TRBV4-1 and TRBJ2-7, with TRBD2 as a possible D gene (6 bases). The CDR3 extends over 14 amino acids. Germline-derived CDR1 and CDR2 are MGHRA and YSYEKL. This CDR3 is CTSSPMGTFYEQYF. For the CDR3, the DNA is TGCACCAGCAGCCCCATGGGGACTTTCTACGAGCAGTACTTC.

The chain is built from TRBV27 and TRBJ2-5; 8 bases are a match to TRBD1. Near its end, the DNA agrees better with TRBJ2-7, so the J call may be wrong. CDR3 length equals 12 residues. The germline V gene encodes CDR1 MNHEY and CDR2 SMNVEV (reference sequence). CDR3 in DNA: TGTGCCAGGACAGGGGAGGACTACGAGCAGTACTTC. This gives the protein CARTGEDYEQYF.

This CDR3 reads CSVQDRGRGNIQYF. For the CDR3, the DNA is TGCAGCGTTCAGGACAGGGGGCGTGGAAACATTCAGTACTTC. The gene calls are TRBV29-1 and TRBJ2-4, with 11 bases aligning to TRBD1. The junction had 6 bases not matched to a gene; V was cut back by 5 bases and J by 6 bases. From germline, CDR1 is SQVTM and CDR2 ANQGSEA. This CDR3 region has 14 residues. The full variable domain, its missing parts supplied by reference TRBV29-1 and TRBJ2-4, is SAVISQKPSRDICQRGTSLTIQCQVDSQVTMMFWYRQQPGQSLTLIATANQGSEATYESGFVIDKFPISRPNLTFSTLTVSNMSPEDSSIYLCSVQDRGRGNIQYFGAGTRLSVL.

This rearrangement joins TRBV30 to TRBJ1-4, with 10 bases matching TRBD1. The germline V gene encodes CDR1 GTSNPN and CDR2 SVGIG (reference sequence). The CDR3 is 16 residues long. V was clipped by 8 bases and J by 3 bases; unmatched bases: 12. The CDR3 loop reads CAATGTGVLANEKLFF. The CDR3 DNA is TGTGCCGCAACCGGGACAGGGGTATTAGCTAATGAAAAACTGTTTTTT. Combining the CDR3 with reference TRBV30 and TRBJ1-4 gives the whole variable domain SQTIHQWPATLVQPVGSPLSLECTVEGTSNPNLYWYRQAAGRGLQLLFYSVGIGQISSEVPQNLSASRPQDRQFILSSKKLLLSDSGFYLCAATGTGVLANEKLFFGSGTQLSVL.

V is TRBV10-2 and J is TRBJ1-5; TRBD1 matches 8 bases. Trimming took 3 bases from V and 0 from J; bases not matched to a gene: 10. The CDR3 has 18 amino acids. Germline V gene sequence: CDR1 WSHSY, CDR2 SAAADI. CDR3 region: CASSDAAGGPYSNQPQHF. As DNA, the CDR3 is TGCGCCAGCAGTGACGCGGCAGGGGGCCCATATAGCAATCAGCCCCAGCATTTT.

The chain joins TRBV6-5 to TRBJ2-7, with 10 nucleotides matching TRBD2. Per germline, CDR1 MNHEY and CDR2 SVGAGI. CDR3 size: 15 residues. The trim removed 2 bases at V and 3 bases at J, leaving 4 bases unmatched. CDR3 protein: CASSYRASGSYEQYF. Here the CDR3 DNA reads TGTGCCAGCAGTTACCGAGCTAGCGGGAGCTACGAGCAGTACTTC.

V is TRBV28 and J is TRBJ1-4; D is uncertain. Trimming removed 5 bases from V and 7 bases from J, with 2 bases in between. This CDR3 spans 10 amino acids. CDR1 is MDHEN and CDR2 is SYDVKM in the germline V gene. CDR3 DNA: TGTGCCAGCAGTCGTGAAAAACTGTTTTTT. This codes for CASSREKLFF.

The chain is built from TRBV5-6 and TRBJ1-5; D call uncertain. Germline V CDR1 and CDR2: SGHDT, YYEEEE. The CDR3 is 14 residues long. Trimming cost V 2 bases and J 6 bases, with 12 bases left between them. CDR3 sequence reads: CASSFRWGGQPQHF. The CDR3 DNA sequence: TGTGCCAGCAGCTTCCGGTGGGGTGGTCAGCCCCAGCATTTT.

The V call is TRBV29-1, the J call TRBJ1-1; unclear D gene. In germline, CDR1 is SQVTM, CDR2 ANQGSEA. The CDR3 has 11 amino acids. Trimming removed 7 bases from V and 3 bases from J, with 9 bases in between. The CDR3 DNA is TGCAGCGGCGGGTGGGACACTGAAGCTTTCTTT. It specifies CSGGWDTEAFF.

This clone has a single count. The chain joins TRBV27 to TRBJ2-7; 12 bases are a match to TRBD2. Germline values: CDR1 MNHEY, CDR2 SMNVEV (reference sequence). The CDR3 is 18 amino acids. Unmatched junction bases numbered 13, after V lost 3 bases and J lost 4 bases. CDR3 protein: CASSFVRTSGIPPYEQYF. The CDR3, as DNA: TGTGCCAGCAGTTTCGTTCGGACTAGCGGGATTCCCCCTTACGAGCAGTACTTC.

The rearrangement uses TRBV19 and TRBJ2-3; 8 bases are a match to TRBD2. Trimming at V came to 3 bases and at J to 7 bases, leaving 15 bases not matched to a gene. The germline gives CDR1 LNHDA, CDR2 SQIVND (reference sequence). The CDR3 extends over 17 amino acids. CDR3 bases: TGTGCCAGTAGTATCGGTGCGGGACTAGGACAACGGAATACGCAGTATTTT. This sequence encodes CASSIGAGLGQRNTQYF.

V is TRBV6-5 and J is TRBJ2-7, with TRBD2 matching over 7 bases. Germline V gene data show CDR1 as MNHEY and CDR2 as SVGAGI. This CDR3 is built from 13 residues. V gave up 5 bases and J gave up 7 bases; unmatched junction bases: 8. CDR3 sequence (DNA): TGTGCCAGCAGTCGGGTTGGGGGGGGTGAGCAGTACTTC. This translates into CASSRVGGGEQYF.

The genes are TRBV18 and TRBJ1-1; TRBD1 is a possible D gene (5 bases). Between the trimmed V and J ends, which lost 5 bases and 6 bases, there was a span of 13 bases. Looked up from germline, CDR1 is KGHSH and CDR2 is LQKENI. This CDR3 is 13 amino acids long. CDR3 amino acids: CASSADSDAEAFF. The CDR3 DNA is TGTGCCAGCTCAGCCGACAGCGACGCTGAAGCTTTCTTT.

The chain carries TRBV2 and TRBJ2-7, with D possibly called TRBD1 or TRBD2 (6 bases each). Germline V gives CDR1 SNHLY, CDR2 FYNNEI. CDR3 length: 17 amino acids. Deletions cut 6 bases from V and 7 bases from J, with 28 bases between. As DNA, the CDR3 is TGTGCCAGCAGAGGAGGGGATTTAGGTAGGGGAAGGGGGGAGCAGTACTTC. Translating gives CASRGGDLGRGRGEQYF.

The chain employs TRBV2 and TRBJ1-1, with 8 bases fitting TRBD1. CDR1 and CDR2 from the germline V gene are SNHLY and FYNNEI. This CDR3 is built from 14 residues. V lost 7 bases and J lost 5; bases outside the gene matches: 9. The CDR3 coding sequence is TGTGCCAGCAACTCCCAGGGGGCGGGGACTGAAGCTTTCTTT. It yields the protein CASNSQGAGTEAFF. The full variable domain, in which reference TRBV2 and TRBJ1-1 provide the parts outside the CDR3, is EPEVTQTPSHQVTQMGQEVILRCVPISNHLYFYWYRQILGQKVEFLVSFYNNEISEKSEIFDDQFSVERPDGSNFTLKIRSTKLEDSAMYFCASNSQGAGTEAFFGQGTRLTVV.

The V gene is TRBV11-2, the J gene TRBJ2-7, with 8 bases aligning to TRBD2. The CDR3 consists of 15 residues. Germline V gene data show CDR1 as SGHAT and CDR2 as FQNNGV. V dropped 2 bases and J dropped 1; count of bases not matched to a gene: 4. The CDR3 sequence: CASSLTAGVSYEQYF. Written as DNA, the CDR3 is TGTGCCAGCAGCTTAACAGCGGGGGTTTCCTACGAGCAGTACTTC.

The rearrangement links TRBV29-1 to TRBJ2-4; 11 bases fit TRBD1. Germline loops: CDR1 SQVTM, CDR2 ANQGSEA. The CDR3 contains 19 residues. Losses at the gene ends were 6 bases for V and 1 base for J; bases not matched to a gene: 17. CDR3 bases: TGCAGCGTCACACCTGGGACAGGGGGAGTGGGTATGGCCAAAAACATTCAGTACTTC. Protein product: CSVTPGTGGVGMAKNIQYF.

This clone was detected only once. CDR3 sequence: CASSLSLVLGVGVDTQYF. CDR3 bases: TGTGCCAGCAGCTTAAGTCTAGTTCTTGGTGTCGGGGTAGATACGCAGTATTTT. The chain joins TRBV7-9 to TRBJ2-3; D might be TRBD2 (5 bases). Trimming pared 2 bases from V and 5 bases from J, leaving 23 bases between. This CDR3 spans 18 amino acids. The germline V gene has CDR1 SEHNR and CDR2 FQNEAQ (reference sequence).

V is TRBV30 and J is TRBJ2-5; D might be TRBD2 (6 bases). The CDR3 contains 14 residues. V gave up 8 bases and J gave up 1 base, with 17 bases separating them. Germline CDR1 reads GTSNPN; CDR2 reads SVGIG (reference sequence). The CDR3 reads CAGRRGVVQETQYF. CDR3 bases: TGTGCCGGACGGAGGGGCGTTGTCCAAGAGACCCAGTACTTC.

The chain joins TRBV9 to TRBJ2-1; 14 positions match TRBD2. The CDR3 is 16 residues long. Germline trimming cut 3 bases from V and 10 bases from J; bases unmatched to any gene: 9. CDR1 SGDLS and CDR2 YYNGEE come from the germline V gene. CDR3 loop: CASSASGTSGSGEQFF. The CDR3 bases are TGTGCCAGCAGCGCCTCCGGGACTAGCGGGAGCGGCGAGCAGTTCTTC.